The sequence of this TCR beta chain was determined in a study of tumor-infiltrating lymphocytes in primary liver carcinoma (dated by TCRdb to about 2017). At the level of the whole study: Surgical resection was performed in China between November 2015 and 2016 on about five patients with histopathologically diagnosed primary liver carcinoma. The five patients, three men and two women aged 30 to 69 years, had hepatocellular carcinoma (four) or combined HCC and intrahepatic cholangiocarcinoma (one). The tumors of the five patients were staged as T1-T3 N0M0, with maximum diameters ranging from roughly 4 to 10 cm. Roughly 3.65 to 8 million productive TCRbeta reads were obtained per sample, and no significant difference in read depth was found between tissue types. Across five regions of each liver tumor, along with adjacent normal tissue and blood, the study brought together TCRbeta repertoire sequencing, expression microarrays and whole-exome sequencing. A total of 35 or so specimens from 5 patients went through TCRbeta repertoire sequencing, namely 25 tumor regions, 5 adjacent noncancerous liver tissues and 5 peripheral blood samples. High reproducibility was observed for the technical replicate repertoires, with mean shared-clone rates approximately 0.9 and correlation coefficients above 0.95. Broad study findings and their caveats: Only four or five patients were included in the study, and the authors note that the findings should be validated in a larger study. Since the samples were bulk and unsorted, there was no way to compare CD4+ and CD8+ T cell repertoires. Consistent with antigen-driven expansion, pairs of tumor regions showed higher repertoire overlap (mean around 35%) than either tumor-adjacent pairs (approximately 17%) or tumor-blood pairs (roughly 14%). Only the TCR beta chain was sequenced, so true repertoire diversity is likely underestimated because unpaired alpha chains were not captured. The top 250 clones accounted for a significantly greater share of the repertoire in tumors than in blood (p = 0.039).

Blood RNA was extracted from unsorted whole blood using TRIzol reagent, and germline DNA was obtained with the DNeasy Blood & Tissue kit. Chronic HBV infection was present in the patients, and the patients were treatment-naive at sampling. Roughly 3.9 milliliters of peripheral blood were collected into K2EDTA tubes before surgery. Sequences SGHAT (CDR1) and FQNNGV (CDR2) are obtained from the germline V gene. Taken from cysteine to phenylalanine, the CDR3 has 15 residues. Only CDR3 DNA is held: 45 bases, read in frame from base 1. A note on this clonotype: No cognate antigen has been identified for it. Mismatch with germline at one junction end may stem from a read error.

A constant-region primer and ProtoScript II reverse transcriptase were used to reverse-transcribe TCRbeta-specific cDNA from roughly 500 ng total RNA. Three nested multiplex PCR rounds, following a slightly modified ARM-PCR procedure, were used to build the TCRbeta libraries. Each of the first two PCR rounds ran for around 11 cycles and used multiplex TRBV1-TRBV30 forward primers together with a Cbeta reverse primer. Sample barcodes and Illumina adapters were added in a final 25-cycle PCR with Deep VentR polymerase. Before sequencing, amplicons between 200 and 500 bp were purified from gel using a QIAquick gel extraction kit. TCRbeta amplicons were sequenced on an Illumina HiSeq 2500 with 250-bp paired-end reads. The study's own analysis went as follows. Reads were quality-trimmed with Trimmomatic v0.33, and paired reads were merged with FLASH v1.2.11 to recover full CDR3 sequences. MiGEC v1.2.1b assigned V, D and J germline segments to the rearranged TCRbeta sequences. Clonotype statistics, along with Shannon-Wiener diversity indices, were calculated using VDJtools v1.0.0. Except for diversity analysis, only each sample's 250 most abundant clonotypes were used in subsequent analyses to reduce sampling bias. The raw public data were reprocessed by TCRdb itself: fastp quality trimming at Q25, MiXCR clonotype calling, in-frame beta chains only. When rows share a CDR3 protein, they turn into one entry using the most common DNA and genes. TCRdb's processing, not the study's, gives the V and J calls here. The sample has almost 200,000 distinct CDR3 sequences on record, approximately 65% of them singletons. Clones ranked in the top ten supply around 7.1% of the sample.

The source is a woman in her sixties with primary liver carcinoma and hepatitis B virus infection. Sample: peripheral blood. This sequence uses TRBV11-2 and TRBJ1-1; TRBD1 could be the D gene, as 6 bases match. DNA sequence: TGTCCCAGCAGCTTAGAACGGGGGGGCGGGACTGAAGCTTGCTTT. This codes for CPSSLERGGGTEACF.